This record looks at one TCR beta chain sequence and its context. Its antigen is not known. Losses at the gene ends were 4 bases for V and 0 bases for J; bases not matched to a gene: 2. The length of the CDR3 is 15 residues. The germline V gene has CDR1 LNHNV and CDR2 YYDKDF (reference sequence). This sample is drawn from a study of T cell responses to AZD1222 COVID-19 vaccine. Findings and limits, study-wide: In a largely white British group with more females than males, clonal diversity was possibly underestimated. Only after the peak T cell response were repertoires sampled.

Pooled together were second doses at about 4 or about 12 weeks. Produced via immunoSEQ multiplex PCR; TCRdb's table is partial and in-frame only. The data contain about 200,000 clones, approximately 89% of them seen just once; the ten biggest clones take up 3% to 4%. The chain joins TRBV15 to TRBJ1-3, with 8 bases aligning to TRBD1. This clonotype was obtained from an adult who received the AZD1222 COVID-19 vaccine. The starting material was peripheral blood, obtained 28 days after the second AZD1222 dose. CDR3 protein: CATSKDRVSGNTIYF. Written as DNA, the CDR3 is TGTGCCACCAGCAAGGACAGGGTCTCTGGAAACACCATATATTTT.